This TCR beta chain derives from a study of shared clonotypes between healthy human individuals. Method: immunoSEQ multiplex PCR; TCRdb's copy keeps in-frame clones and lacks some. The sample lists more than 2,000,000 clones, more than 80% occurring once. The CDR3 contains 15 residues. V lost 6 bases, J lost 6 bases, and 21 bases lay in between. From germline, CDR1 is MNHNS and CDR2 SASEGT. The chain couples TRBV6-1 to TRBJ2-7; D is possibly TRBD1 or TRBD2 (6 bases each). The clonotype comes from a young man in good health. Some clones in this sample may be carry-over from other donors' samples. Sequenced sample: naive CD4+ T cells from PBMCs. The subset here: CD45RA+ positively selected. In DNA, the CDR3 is TGTGCCAGCAGGGAGGGTACAGGGTTGGGGCTCGAGCAGTACTTC. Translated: CASREGTGLGLEQYF.